The sequence of this T cell receptor (beta chain) was determined in a study of CD8+ T cells in alopecia areata. Extraction of RNA preceded its reverse transcription into cDNA, which served as the sequencing template. TCRdb keeps only in-frame clones here, not all; method: immunoSEQ multiplex PCR. The sample shows approximately 150,000 clones, roughly 50% of them seen only once. Concerning this clone: What it binds is unknown.

V lost 10 bases to trimming and J lost 5 bases, with 9 bases between them. The CDR3 contains 11 residues. Germline V gene data show CDR1 as MNHEY and CDR2 as SMNVEV (reference sequence). Study findings and constraints: Normal scalp had lower clonality than lesional scalp, with alopecia totalis/universalis lesions showing this most strongly. In patients, TCRs were shared less clearly than in mice, and HLA may possibly be involved.

The sequenced sample consisted of CD4+ T cells sorted from blood. This TCR derives from a human donor in good health. The V and J genes are TRBV27 and TRBJ2-1; D remains unclear. CDR3 DNA sequence: TGTGCCACCCCTAAAGACAATGAGCAGTTCTTC. Protein product: CATPKDNEQFF.